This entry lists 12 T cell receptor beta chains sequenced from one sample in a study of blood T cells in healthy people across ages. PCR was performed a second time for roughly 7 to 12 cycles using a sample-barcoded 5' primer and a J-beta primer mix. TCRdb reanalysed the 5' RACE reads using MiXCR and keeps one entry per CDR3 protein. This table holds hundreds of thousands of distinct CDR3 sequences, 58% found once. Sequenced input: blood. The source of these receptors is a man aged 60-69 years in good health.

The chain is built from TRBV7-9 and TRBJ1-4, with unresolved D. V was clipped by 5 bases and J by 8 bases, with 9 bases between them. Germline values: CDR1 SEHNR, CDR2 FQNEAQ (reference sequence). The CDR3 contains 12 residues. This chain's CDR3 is CASSLLEEKLFF. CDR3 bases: TGTGCCAGCAGCCTCCTCGAGGAAAAACTGTTTTTT.

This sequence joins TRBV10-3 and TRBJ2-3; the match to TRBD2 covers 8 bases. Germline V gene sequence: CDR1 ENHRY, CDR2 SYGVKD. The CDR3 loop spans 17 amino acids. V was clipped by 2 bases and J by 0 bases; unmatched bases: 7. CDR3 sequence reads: CAISETLSSGSTDTQYF. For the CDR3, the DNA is TGTGCCATCAGTGAGACTCTGTCTAGCGGGAGCACAGATACGCAGTATTTT.

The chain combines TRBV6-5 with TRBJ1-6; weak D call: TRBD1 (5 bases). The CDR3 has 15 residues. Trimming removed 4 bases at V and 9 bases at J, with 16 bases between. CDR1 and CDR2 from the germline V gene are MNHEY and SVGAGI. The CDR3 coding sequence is TGTGCCAGCAGTTGGGGCGGGGCCGACAGTTCACCCCTCCACTTT. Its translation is CASSWGGADSSPLHF.

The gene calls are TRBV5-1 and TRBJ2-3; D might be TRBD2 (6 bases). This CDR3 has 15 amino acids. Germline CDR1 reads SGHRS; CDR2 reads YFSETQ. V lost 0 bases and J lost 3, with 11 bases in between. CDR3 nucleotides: TGCGCCAGCAGCTTGGTCAGCGGGCGAACAGATACGCAGTATTTT. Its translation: CASSLVSGRTDTQYF. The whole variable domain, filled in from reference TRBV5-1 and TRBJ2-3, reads KAGVTQTPRYLIKTRGQQVTLSCSPISGHRSVSWYQQTPGQGLQFLFEYFSETQRNKGNFPGRFSGRQFSNSRSEMNVSTLELGDSALYLCASSLVSGRTDTQYFGPGTRLTVL.

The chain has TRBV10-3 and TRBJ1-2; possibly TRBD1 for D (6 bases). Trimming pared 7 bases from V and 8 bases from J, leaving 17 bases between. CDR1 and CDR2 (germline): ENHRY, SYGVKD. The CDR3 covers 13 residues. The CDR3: CAIIGTGQEGYTF. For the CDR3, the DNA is TGTGCCATCATCGGTACAGGGCAGGAAGGCTACACCTTC.

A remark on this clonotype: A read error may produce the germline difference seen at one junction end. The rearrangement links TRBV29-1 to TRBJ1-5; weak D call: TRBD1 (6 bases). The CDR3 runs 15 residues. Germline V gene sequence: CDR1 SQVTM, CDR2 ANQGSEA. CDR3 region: CSDKSRGLSNQPQHF. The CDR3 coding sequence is TGCAGCGATAAAAGCAGGGGACTTAGCAATCAACCCCAGCATTTT.

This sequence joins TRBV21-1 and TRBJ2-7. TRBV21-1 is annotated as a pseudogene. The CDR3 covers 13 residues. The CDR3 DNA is TGTGCCAGCAGAGACAGGGGTTCCGACGAGCAGTACTTC. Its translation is CASRDRGSDEQYF.

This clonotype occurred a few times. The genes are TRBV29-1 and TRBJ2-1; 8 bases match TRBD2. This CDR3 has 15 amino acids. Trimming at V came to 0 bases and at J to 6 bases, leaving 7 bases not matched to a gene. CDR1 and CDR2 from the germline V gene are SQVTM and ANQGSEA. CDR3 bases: TGCAGCGTTGAAGAGGCGGGGGGTGACGGCAATGAGCAGTTCTTC. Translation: CSVEEAGGDGNEQFF.

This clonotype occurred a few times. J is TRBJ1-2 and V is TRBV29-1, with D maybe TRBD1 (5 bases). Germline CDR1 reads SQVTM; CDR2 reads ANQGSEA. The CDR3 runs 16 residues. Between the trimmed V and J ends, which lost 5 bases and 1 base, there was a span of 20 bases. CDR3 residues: CSVQRQNIVINYGYTF. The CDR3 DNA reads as TGCAGCGTTCAGCGACAGAACATTGTGATTAACTATGGCTACACCTTC.

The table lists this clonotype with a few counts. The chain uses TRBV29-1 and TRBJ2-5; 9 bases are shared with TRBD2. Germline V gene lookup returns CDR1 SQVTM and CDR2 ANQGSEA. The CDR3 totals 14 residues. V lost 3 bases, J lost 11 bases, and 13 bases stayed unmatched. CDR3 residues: CSVDLAGLSSEQYF. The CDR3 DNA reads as TGCAGCGTTGACCTAGCGGGGCTGTCTTCTGAGCAGTACTTC.

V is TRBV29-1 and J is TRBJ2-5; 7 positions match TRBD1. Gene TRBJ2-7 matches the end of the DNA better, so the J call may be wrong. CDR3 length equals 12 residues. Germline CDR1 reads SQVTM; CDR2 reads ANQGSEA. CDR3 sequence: CSGTDRDYEQYF. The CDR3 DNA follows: TGCAGCGGGACAGACAGGGATTACGAGCAGTACTTC.

CDR3 DNA sequence: TGTGCCAGCAGCAAAGGAGGACGGGACAGGACCTCCTACGAGCAGTACTTC. This sequence encodes CASSKGGRDRTSYEQYF. This sequence joins TRBV21-1 and TRBJ2-7; the table's TRBD1 call for D was not verified on the DNA. TRBV21-1 is a pseudogene. This CDR3 has 17 amino acids.